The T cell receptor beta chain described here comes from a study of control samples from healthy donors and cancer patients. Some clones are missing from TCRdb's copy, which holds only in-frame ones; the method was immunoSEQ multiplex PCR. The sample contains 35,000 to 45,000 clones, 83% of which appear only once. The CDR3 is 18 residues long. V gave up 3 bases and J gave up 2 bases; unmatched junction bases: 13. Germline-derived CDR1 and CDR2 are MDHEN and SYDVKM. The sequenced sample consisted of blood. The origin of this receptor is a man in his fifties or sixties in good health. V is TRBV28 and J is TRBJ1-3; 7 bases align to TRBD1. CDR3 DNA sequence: TGTGCCAGCAGTTTTACTGTGGGGCAGGGGGTTCCTGGAAACACCATATATTTT. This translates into CASSFTVGQGVPGNTIYF.